Presented here are 17 T cell receptor beta chains from one specimen sequenced in a study of blood T cell repertoires in COVID-19. Profiled with immunoSEQ multiplex PCR; TCRdb holds only in-frame clones, not every one. The repertoire holds under 130,000 clones, with roughly 88% as singletons. The sequencing input was peripheral blood. These receptors were taken from a human donor in a cohort sampled during active COVID-19.

The V gene is TRBV6-5, the J gene TRBJ1-1; TRBD1 might be the D (5 bases). Looked up from germline, CDR1 is MNHEY and CDR2 is SVGAGI. Deletions cut 4 bases from V and 1 base from J, with 16 bases between. The CDR3 length is 16 residues. The CDR3 region is CASSSRGVLPNTEAFF. CDR3 in DNA: TGTGCCAGCAGTTCTCGGGGGGTCCTACCGAACACTGAAGCTTTCTTT.

This sequence joins TRBV20-1 and TRBJ1-3; D is possibly TRBD1 (6 bases). This CDR3 comprises 11 residues. Germline V gene lookup returns CDR1 DFQATT and CDR2 SNEGSKA (reference sequence). V was clipped by 8 bases and J by 8 bases, with 13 bases between them. Here the CDR3 DNA reads TGCAGTAAACTGGGGGCAGACACCATATATTTT. Translated, it gives CSKLGADTIYF.

The chain has TRBV9 and TRBJ1-2, with 9 bases identical to TRBD1. The CDR3 is made up of 15 amino acids. V was pared by 3 bases and J by 3 bases, with 6 bases of the junction left unmatched. Looked up from germline, CDR1 is SGDLS and CDR2 is YYNGEE. CDR3 coding DNA: TGTGCCAGCAGCGCCCTTTGGACAGGGGACTATGGCTACACCTTC. Residues: CASSALWTGDYGYTF. The full variable domain, in which reference TRBV9 and TRBJ1-2 provide the parts outside the CDR3, is DSGVTQTPKHLITATGQRVTLRCSPRSGDLSVYWYQQSLDQGLQFLIQYYNGEERAKGNILERFSAQQFPDLHSELNLSSLELGDSALYFCASSALWTGDYGYTFGSGTRLTVV.

The V and J genes are TRBV5-8 and TRBJ2-1, with D unresolved. The CDR3 runs 15 residues. Germline CDR1 and CDR2: SGHTS and YDEGEE. The germline V and J ends were trimmed by 0 bases and 2 bases, with 9 bases remaining between them. The CDR3 region is CASSLVITPYNEQFF. The DNA of the CDR3 is TGTGCCAGCAGCTTGGTAATCACTCCCTACAATGAGCAGTTCTTC.

This clone occurred a few times. The chain links TRBV30 to TRBJ1-2; maybe TRBD1 (5 bases). The CDR3 length is 13 residues. V was pared by 2 bases and J by 7 bases, with 14 bases between. The V gene's germline CDR1 is GTSNPN and CDR2 SVGIG (reference sequence). This CDR3 reads CAWSLQGGTGYTF. CDR3 sequence (DNA): TGTGCCTGGAGTTTGCAGGGAGGGACTGGCTACACCTTC. The full variable domain, with the rest looked up from reference TRBV30 and TRBJ1-2, is SQTIHQWPATLVQPVGSPLSLECTVEGTSNPNLYWYRQAAGRGLQLLFYSVGIGQISSEVPQNLSASRPQDRQFILSSKKLLLSDSGFYLCAWSLQGGTGYTFGSGTRLTVV.

The V gene is TRBV5-1, the J gene TRBJ1-6; maybe TRBD1 (6 bases). Trimming left V 1 base short and J 7 bases short, with 12 bases between. The germline V gene has CDR1 SGHRS and CDR2 YFSETQ. This CDR3 is 15 amino acids long. The CDR3 DNA reads as TGCGCCAGCAGCTTGATCGGGACACCCAATTCACCCCTCCACTTT. It is translated as CASSLIGTPNSPLHF.

This clone has a handful of counts. This sequence joins TRBV7-8 and TRBJ2-1; a possible D gene is TRBD2 (5 bases). The CDR3 runs to 15 residues. CDR1 SGHVS and CDR2 FQNEAQ come from the germline V gene. The V and J ends lost 0 bases and 9 bases respectively, with 15 bases between them. This CDR3 is CASSLAELSRGEQFF. The CDR3 DNA sequence: TGTGCCAGCAGCTTAGCGGAGCTGAGTCGGGGTGAGCAGTTCTTC.

CDR3 sequence reads: CASTFRGQTNSPLHF. CDR3 nucleotides: TGTGCCAGCACCTTTAGGGGACAGACTAATTCACCCCTCCACTTT. J is TRBJ1-6 and V is TRBV28; 7 positions agree with TRBD1. CDR1 and CDR2 from the germline V gene are MDHEN and SYDVKM. V shed 7 bases, J shed 6 bases, and the junction held 9 bases outside the gene matches. The CDR3 has 15 residues.

This clone was seen only once. The chain is built from TRBV3-1 (or the pseudogene TRBV3-2) and TRBJ1-1, with D perhaps TRBD1 (6 bases). This CDR3 region has 14 residues. The V gene lost 3 bases and the J gene lost 1 base, with 9 bases spanning the gap. From germline, CDR1 is LGHDT and CDR2 YNNKEL (reference sequence). This CDR3 reads CASSHLDRNTEAFF. CDR3 DNA sequence: TGTGCCAGCAGCCACCTGGACAGGAACACTGAAGCTTTCTTT.

In its sample, this clone was seen once. The DNA of the CDR3 is TGTGCCAGCAGCTTACCCGGTCTAGCGGGGTACCAAGAGACCCAGTACTTC. This gives the protein CASSLPGLAGYQETQYF. The rearrangement uses TRBV7-2 and TRBJ2-5, with 9 bases identical to TRBD2. After removal of 2 bases from V and 0 bases from J, the junction contained 7 bases not matched to a gene. CDR1 and CDR2 from the germline V gene are SGHTA and FQGNSA. CDR3 size: 17 residues.

This clone was counted once. This sequence joins TRBV27 and TRBJ2-7, with 9 bases fitting TRBD1. The germline CDR1 and CDR2 sequences are MNHEY and SMNVEV (reference sequence). The CDR3 has 13 residues. J was trimmed by 4 bases and V by 8 bases; bases with no gene match: 6. This chain's CDR3 is CASLPGQGYEQYF. CDR3 nucleotides: TGTGCCAGCCTCCCGGGACAGGGTTACGAGCAGTACTTC.

The rearrangement uses TRBV14 and TRBJ2-1; D unresolved. Trimming left V 8 bases short and J 9 bases short, with 8 bases between. This CDR3 is 10 amino acids long. Germline V gene data show CDR1 as SGHDN and CDR2 as FVKESK. CDR3 region: CASGEAEQFF. The DNA for the CDR3 is TGTGCCAGCGGTGAGGCTGAGCAGTTCTTC.

The chain combines TRBV30 with TRBJ2-7, with D perhaps TRBD2 (5 bases). This CDR3 comprises 13 residues. V was trimmed by 0 bases and J by 2 bases, leaving 8 bases between them. Per the germline V gene, CDR1 is GTSNPN and CDR2 is SVGIG (reference sequence). CDR3 amino acids: CAWSVPGTYEQYF. CDR3 nucleotides: TGTGCCTGGAGTGTTCCCGGGACCTACGAGCAGTACTTC. The variable domain in full, completed from reference TRBV30 and TRBJ2-7, reads SQTIHQWPATLVQPVGSPLSLECTVEGTSNPNLYWYRQAAGRGLQLLFYSVGIGQISSEVPQNLSASRPQDRQFILSSKKLLLSDSGFYLCAWSVPGTYEQYFGPGTRLTVT.

The chain uses TRBV10-1 and TRBJ2-7, with 7 bases matching TRBD1. This CDR3 region has 14 residues. The ends lost 5 bases at V and 3 bases at J; junction bases unmatched: 7. Germline loops: CDR1 WNHNN, CDR2 SYGVQD (reference sequence). CDR3 protein: CASSTGENRYEQYF. DNA of the CDR3: TGCGCCAGCAGTACAGGGGAAAACCGCTACGAGCAGTACTTC.

J is TRBJ2-3 and V is TRBV4-1; TRBD2 agrees at 10 bases. The CDR3 extends over 16 amino acids. Germline V lookup: CDR1 MGHRA, CDR2 YSYEKL. The ends lost 0 bases at V and 6 bases at J; junction bases unmatched: 6. CDR3 region: CASSQESGGARDTQYF. The CDR3 nucleotides are TGCGCCAGCAGCCAAGAGAGCGGGGGGGCCCGGGATACGCAGTATTTT.

V usage is TRBV18 and J usage is TRBJ1-1; 9 nucleotides agree with TRBD1. V trimming: 3 bases; J trimming: 6 bases; junction bases outside the gene matches: 5. The CDR3 covers 14 residues. From germline, CDR1 is KGHSH and CDR2 LQKENI. The CDR3 sequence: CASSPRTGVPEAFF. The CDR3 nucleotides read TGTGCCAGCTCACCCCGGACAGGGGTCCCTGAAGCTTTCTTT. Full variable domain (rest looked up from reference TRBV18 and TRBJ1-1): NAGVMQNPRHLVRRRGQEARLRCSPMKGHSHVYWYRQLPEEGLKFMVYLQKENIIDESGMPKERFSAEFPKEGPSILRIQQVVRGDSAAYFCASSPRTGVPEAFFGQGTRLTVV.

The sample holds one count of this clone. The CDR3 DNA is TGTGCAAGTCGCAATCTAGCGGGGAACGCCGGGGAGCTGTTTTTT. Residues: CASRNLAGNAGELFF. J is TRBJ2-2 and V is TRBV12-2; TRBD2, as called in the table, went unchecked against the DNA. TRBV12-2 is described as a pseudogene. The CDR3 is 15 amino acids.